This record looks at one TCR beta chain sequence and its context. Only one count was recorded for this clone. It lacks a known antigen. No qualities accompany the bases; no much larger clone lies one base away. The data were obtained in a study of OX40 agonist ivuxolimab in advanced cancers. Background on the whole study: Ivuxolimab was an agonistic, fully human IgG2 monoclonal antibody directed against OX40 (CD134), a costimulatory receptor. Intravenous ivuxolimab was administered to patients every 2 weeks at six dose levels: 0.01, 0.1, 0.3, 1.5, 3 and 10 mg/kg. Among the 52 dose-escalation patients, about 20 had hepatocellular carcinoma, about 15 melanoma, 9 renal cell carcinoma and 9 head and neck cancer. In the dose-escalation cohort, 70% to 85% of patients were male, and the mean age was approximately 60 years with a range of about 20 to 80. Prior anti-PD-1, anti-PD-L1 or anti-CTLA-4 therapy was permitted, and approximately 40% of dose-escalation patients had received checkpoint inhibitors. Partial responses were achieved by three dose-escalation patients, of whom one had hepatocellular carcinoma and two had cutaneous melanoma. Peripheral TCRbeta sequencing was intended to test whether TCR sequence diversity was altered and clonal T-cell expansion was caused by ivuxolimab. The paper describes the monotherapy dose-escalation part (N = 52 patients) of the phase I trial of ivuxolimab.

The trial excluded patients who had a history of autoimmune disease or who were on systemic immunosuppression. Peripheral blood for TCR sequencing was collected from all dose cohorts at baseline, on cycle 4 day 1, and on cycle 7 day 1. Samples were obtained from an open-label, multicenter, first-in-human phase I dose-escalation trial of ivuxolimab. The trial enrolled adults with locally advanced or metastatic head and neck squamous cell, hepatocellular, melanoma or renal cell carcinoma. Before TCR sequencing, CD4+ and CD8+ T cells were separately sorted from peripheral blood. Here is what the overall study found, with its caveats: In partial responders in the 0.1-3.0 mg/kg groups, normalized peripheral clonal expansion was found to be among the lowest, especially among CD8+ T cells. At doses of 0.1 to 3.0 mg/kg, clonal expansion of both CD4+ and CD8+ T cells in blood was seen between baseline and week 6. The antigen specificity of the peripheral T cells that underwent clonal expansion was not determined. On average, CD8+ T cells showed more expanded clones than CD4+ T cells after ivuxolimab. Low levels of normalized T-cell clonal expansion were also shown by some nonresponding patients.

For sequencing of the TCRbeta CDR3 region, genomic DNA was extracted from the sorted cells. TCRbeta CDR3 regions were sequenced using the immunoSEQ Assay. The clones in this table, taken by TCRdb from immuneACCESS, are in-frame only. Not every clone is retained; where verified, under half of the shortfall comes from an unresolved V gene, and the cause of the rest is unknown. For this sample there are some 18,000 clones; around 70% appear just once. In total, the top ten clones hold 16% of the sample. This TCR was recovered from an adult with an advanced solid tumor such as melanoma, head and neck, liver or kidney cancer. Source: CD4+ or CD8+ T cells sorted from blood, taken in a trial of the OX40 agonist ivuxolimab.

CDR3 reads: CASSLGTRTVTEAFF. The DNA reads TGTGCCAGCAGCTTAGGGACGCGGACGGTTACTGAAGCTTTCTTT. The sequence is built from TRBV11-2 and TRBJ1-1, with no confident D gene call. CDR3 length: 15 amino acids, cysteine to phenylalanine. Only the CDR3 part of the read is kept: 45 bases, read in frame from the first base. V loses 1 base, J loses 5 bases, and the germline ends lie 14 bases apart. The germline V gene supplies CDR1 SGHAT and CDR2 FQNNGV.